These 30 T cell receptor beta chains share one sample of origin, sequenced in a study of CD8 T cells in Susac syndrome. RNA, at about 0.45 to 1 ug, was reverse transcribed with random hexamers. TCRdb re-analysed the immunoSEQ multiplex PCR reads in MiXCR, keeping a single row per CDR3 protein. The sample lists under 200,000 distinct CDR3 sequences, 90% to 95% occurring once. The sequenced sample was CD4+ T cells from PBMCs. These receptors all stem from a human donor in good health.

The V gene is TRBV5-1, the J gene TRBJ2-7; D is undetermined. Trimming took off 5 bases at V and 2 bases at J, with 14 bases between the two ends. Germline CDR1 and CDR2: SGHRS and YFSETQ. This CDR3 spans 14 amino acids. CDR3 sequence: CASSISLTTYEQYF. CDR3 in DNA: TGCGCCAGCAGTATCAGCCTAACCACCTACGAGCAGTACTTC.

The chain recombines TRBV18 with TRBJ1-2; the D gene is possibly TRBD1 (6 bases). Trimming left V 6 bases short and J 3 bases short, with 11 bases between. Germline V gene sequence: CDR1 KGHSH, CDR2 LQKENI. There are 13 residues in the CDR3. The CDR3 sequence: CASSRRTDYGYTF. As DNA, the CDR3 is TGTGCCAGCTCGCGGCGGACAGACTATGGCTACACCTTC.

The CDR3 DNA sequence: TGTGCCAGCAGCGTGCGGGATAGCGGGGTACAAGGCAATGAGCAGTTCTTC. Translated: CASSVRDSGVQGNEQFF. V usage is TRBV9 and J usage is TRBJ2-1, with 8 bases aligning to TRBD2. V lost 2 bases and J lost 6; bases outside the gene matches: 13. In germline, CDR1 is SGDLS, CDR2 YYNGEE. CDR3 length: 17 amino acids.

This chain uses TRBV20-1 with TRBJ1-5, with D possibly TRBD1 on 6 matching bases. The V gene's germline CDR1 is DFQATT and CDR2 SNEGSKA (reference sequence). The CDR3 runs 15 residues. V was pared by 4 bases and J by 0 bases, with 13 bases between. The CDR3 protein is CSATPGHHSNQPQHF. The DNA of the CDR3 is TGCAGTGCTACTCCGGGACACCATAGCAATCAGCCCCAGCATTTT.

V usage is TRBV27 and J usage is TRBJ1-4; no clear D gene. Trimming removed 5 bases from V and 0 bases from J, with 13 bases in between. Germline loops: CDR1 MNHEY, CDR2 SMNVEV (reference sequence). The CDR3 is 16 amino acids. The CDR3 loop is CASSPRAAATNEKLFF. The DNA for the CDR3 is TGTGCCAGCAGTCCTCGGGCAGCTGCAACTAATGAAAAACTGTTTTTT. Full variable domain (rest looked up from reference TRBV27 and TRBJ1-4): EAQVTQNPRYLITVTGKKLTVTCSQNMNHEYMSWYRQDPGLGLRQIYYSMNVEVTDKGDVPEGYKVSRKEKRNFPLILESPSPNQTSLYFCASSPRAAATNEKLFFGSGTQLSVL.

In nucleotides, the CDR3 is TGTGCCTTAGAGCGGGGGACCTACAATGAGCAGTTCTTC. Amino acid sequence: CALERGTYNEQFF. V usage is TRBV30 and J usage is TRBJ2-1; 8 bases are a match to TRBD2. From germline, CDR1 is GTSNPN and CDR2 SVGIG (reference sequence). There are 13 residues in the CDR3. V trimming: 7 bases; J trimming: 2 bases; junction bases outside the gene matches: 4.

The chain links TRBV3-1 to TRBJ1-1; D may be TRBD1 (5 bases). The CDR3 consists of 13 residues. CDR1 and CDR2 from the germline V gene are LGHDT and YNNKEL (reference sequence). Trimming stripped 1 base from V and 6 bases from J, with 9 bases between. In DNA, the CDR3 is TGTGCCAGCAGCCAAGGGGGCAGGGCTGAAGCTTTCTTT. This gives the protein CASSQGGRAEAFF.

The chain uses TRBV5-1 and TRBJ1-2, with a possible D match to TRBD1 (6 bases). This CDR3 contains 15 residues. Germline values: CDR1 SGHRS, CDR2 YFSETQ. V dropped 1 base and J dropped 1 base, with 11 bases sitting between them. This chain's CDR3 is CASSLIQGLNYGYTF. CDR3 bases: TGCGCCAGCAGCTTGATACAGGGACTTAACTATGGCTACACCTTC.

The rearrangement joins TRBV5-1 to TRBJ2-3; D may be TRBD2 (6 bases). Germline V gene data show CDR1 as SGHRS and CDR2 as YFSETQ. Trimming left V 2 bases short and J 3 bases short, with 10 bases between. This CDR3 is built from 14 residues. The CDR3 DNA reads as TGCGCCAGCAGCTTACGGCGGGGAACAGATACGCAGTATTTT. It yields the protein CASSLRRGTDTQYF.

The chain is built from TRBV3-1 and TRBJ2-7, with D possibly TRBD2 on 7 matching bases. Looked up from germline, CDR1 is LGHDT and CDR2 is YNNKEL (reference sequence). With 6 bases removed from V and 5 bases from J, the gap between germline ends came to 17 bases. The CDR3 spans 14 residues. CDR3 in DNA: TGTGCCAGCAGAGGGGGGGCCAGGGCCCACGAGCAGTACTTC. It translates to CASRGGARAHEQYF.

This clonotype was detected once. This rearrangement joins TRBV20-1 to TRBJ1-6; D gene uncertain. V shed 4 bases and J shed 7 bases, with 5 bases lying between them. Germline CDR1 reads DFQATT; CDR2 reads SNEGSKA (reference sequence). The CDR3 is 11 residues long. CDR3 in amino acids: CSATDNSPLHF. CDR3 coding DNA: TGCAGTGCTACCGACAATTCACCCCTCCACTTT.

This chain connects TRBV20-1 to TRBJ2-1; 9 bases line up with TRBD2. CDR1 and CDR2 from the germline V gene are DFQATT and SNEGSKA (reference sequence). The CDR3 totals 15 residues. V lost 3 bases, J lost 5 bases, and 8 bases stayed unmatched. The CDR3 region is CSARSGTSSDNEQFF. CDR3 coding DNA: TGCAGTGCTAGGTCAGGGACTAGCTCTGACAATGAGCAGTTCTTC.

The chain is built from TRBV5-1 and TRBJ2-7; 8 positions agree with TRBD1. The junction had 3 bases not matched to a gene; V was cut back by 4 bases and J by 3 bases. This CDR3 region has 13 residues. CDR1 is SGHRS and CDR2 is YFSETQ in the germline V gene. CDR3 in amino acids: CASSRDRHYEQYF. The CDR3 nucleotides are TGCGCCAGCAGCAGGGACAGGCACTACGAGCAGTACTTC. Combining the CDR3 with reference TRBV5-1 and TRBJ2-7 gives the whole variable domain KAGVTQTPRYLIKTRGQQVTLSCSPISGHRSVSWYQQTPGQGLQFLFEYFSETQRNKGNFPGRFSGRQFSNSRSEMNVSTLELGDSALYLCASSRDRHYEQYFGPGTRLTVT.

V and J are TRBV5-4 and TRBJ2-5; 8 nucleotides line up with TRBD2. From germline, CDR1 is SGHNT and CDR2 YYREEE (reference sequence). The ends lost 1 base at V and 5 bases at J; junction bases unmatched: 7. The CDR3 sequence is 15 residues long. The CDR3 bases are TGTGCCAGCAGCTTGACTGCGGGGGGAGTGGAGACCCAGTACTTC. It is translated as CASSLTAGGVETQYF.

This rearrangement joins TRBV3-1 to TRBJ2-7, with D unclear. CDR1 is LGHDT and CDR2 is YNNKEL in the germline V gene (reference sequence). The CDR3 sequence is 14 residues long. V was pared by 1 base and J by 6 bases, with 13 bases between. CDR3: CASSQAGPGGEQYF. The CDR3, as DNA: TGTGCCAGCAGCCAAGCCGGGCCTGGTGGCGAGCAGTACTTC.

The count of this clonotype is one. V and J are TRBV12-3 or TRBV12-4 and TRBJ1-5; D gene ambiguous. V lost 3 bases and J lost 0, with 6 bases in between. The CDR3 is 14 amino acids. The CDR3 DNA follows: TGTGCCAGCAGTTTTTGGGATAGCAATCAGCCCCAGCATTTT. It translates to CASSFWDSNQPQHF.

The chain links TRBV12-3 or TRBV12-4 to TRBJ1-6, with TRBD1 as a possible D gene (5 bases). V was cut by 8 bases and J by 7 bases, with 12 bases left in between. This CDR3 contains 13 residues. CDR3 region: CASGEQANSPLHF. The CDR3 nucleotides are TGTGCCAGCGGAGAACAGGCGAATTCACCCCTCCACTTT.

This chain connects TRBV10-3 to TRBJ1-5; 10 nucleotides agree with TRBD1. The length of the CDR3 is 14 residues. Per germline, CDR1 ENHRY and CDR2 SYGVKD. Unmatched junction bases numbered 1, after V lost 3 bases and J lost 5 bases. The DNA of the CDR3 is TGTGCCATCAGTGACGGACAGGGGGATCAGCCCCAGCATTTT. Its protein product is CAISDGQGDQPQHF.

The chain has TRBV27 and TRBJ2-6; D remains unclear. CDR1 and CDR2 from the germline V gene are MNHEY and SMNVEV (reference sequence). The V gene lost 8 bases and the J gene lost 0 bases, with 5 bases spanning the gap. The CDR3 spans 13 residues. DNA for the CDR3: TGTGCCAGCGGTCGCTCTGGGGCCAACGTCCTGACTTTC. Amino acid sequence: CASGRSGANVLTF. Based on the CDR3 plus reference TRBV27 and TRBJ2-6, the full variable domain is EAQVTQNPRYLITVTGKKLTVTCSQNMNHEYMSWYRQDPGLGLRQIYYSMNVEVTDKGDVPEGYKVSRKEKRNFPLILESPSPNQTSLYFCASGRSGANVLTFGAGSRLTVL.

The rearrangement links TRBV19 to TRBJ1-2; D ambiguous. The CDR3 is 16 residues long. V lost 4 bases and J 0 bases, leaving 15 bases between the germline ends. Germline lookup yields CDR1 LNHDA and CDR2 SQIVND (reference sequence). CDR3 sequence reads: CASSTRTALANYGYTF. In DNA form, the CDR3 reads TGTGCCAGTAGTACCCGGACGGCGTTAGCTAACTATGGCTACACCTTC.

The J gene is TRBJ2-2, the V gene TRBV6-2 or TRBV6-3, with D unresolved. CDR1 is MNHEY and CDR2 is SVGEGT in the germline V gene. The V and J ends lost 4 bases and 6 bases respectively, with 9 bases between them. The CDR3 consists of 13 residues. The CDR3 here is CASSLTRPGELFF. In DNA form, the CDR3 reads TGTGCCAGCAGTTTAACTCGGCCCGGGGAGCTGTTTTTT.

This clonotype showed up just once. The chain recombines TRBV19 with TRBJ1-2; 7 nucleotides agree with TRBD1. Trimming removed 4 bases from V and 8 bases from J; junction bases left unmatched: 7. The CDR3 runs 13 residues. Germline CDR1 is LNHDA and CDR2 is SQIVND (reference sequence). For the CDR3, the DNA is TGTGCCAGTAGTAAGGCGACAGGGTACGGCTACACCTTC. It is translated as CASSKATGYGYTF.

The V gene is TRBV2, the J gene TRBJ2-7; a weak D match, TRBD1 (6 bases). The germline gives CDR1 SNHLY, CDR2 FYNNEI. Trimming took off 6 bases at V and 4 bases at J, with 10 bases between the two ends. This CDR3 is 12 amino acids long. DNA of the CDR3: TGTGCCAGCAGAGATACAGGGTACGAGCAGTACTTC. Protein product: CASRDTGYEQYF.

The chain employs TRBV29-1 and TRBJ1-2; no definite D call. This CDR3 spans 12 amino acids. Germline V gene lookup returns CDR1 SQVTM and CDR2 ANQGSEA. V gave up 6 bases and J gave up 0 bases, with 8 bases separating them. The DNA for the CDR3 is TGCAGCGTGGGCCACTCTAACTATGGCTACACCTTC. Protein sequence: CSVGHSNYGYTF.

The table lists this clonotype with a count of one. CDR3 sequence (DNA): TGCGCCAGCAGCTTGGAAGGACAGGGTGAGCAGTTCTTC. Protein product: CASSLEGQGEQFF. The chain combines TRBV5-1 with TRBJ2-1; 8 nucleotides align to TRBD1. J gave up 9 bases and V 0 bases, and 2 bases lay outside the gene matches. The length of the CDR3 is 13 residues. Germline V gene lookup returns CDR1 SGHRS and CDR2 YFSETQ. The complete variable domain, with remaining parts taken from reference TRBV5-1 and TRBJ2-1, reads KAGVTQTPRYLIKTRGQQVTLSCSPISGHRSVSWYQQTPGQGLQFLFEYFSETQRNKGNFPGRFSGRQFSNSRSEMNVSTLELGDSALYLCASSLEGQGEQFFGPGTRLTVL.

The V gene is TRBV20-1, the J gene TRBJ2-1, with 12 positions matching TRBD2. This CDR3 is built from 16 residues. Germline CDR1 is DFQATT and CDR2 is SNEGSKA (reference sequence). CDR3 bases: TGCAGCCGACTAGCGGGGGATTATAGCTCCTACAATGAGCAGTTCTTC. The encoded protein is CSRLAGDYSSYNEQFF.

J is TRBJ1-2 and V is TRBV5-6; D is ambiguous. The V and J ends lost 2 bases and 0 bases respectively, with 8 bases between them. Germline assignment: CDR1 SGHDT and CDR2 YYEEEE. The CDR3 contains 14 residues. The CDR3 nucleotides read TGTGCCAGCAGCTTCGGGCAGGCTAACTATGGCTACACCTTC. Its protein product is CASSFGQANYGYTF.

The sample holds a few counts of this clonotype. The chain carries TRBV15 and TRBJ2-3, with unresolved D. Germline V gene lookup returns CDR1 LNHNV and CDR2 YYDKDF (reference sequence). The CDR3 is 16 amino acids. V was trimmed by 0 bases and J by 0 bases, leaving 10 bases between them. The CDR3 region is CATSRDIGSSTDTQYF. CDR3 bases: TGTGCCACCAGCAGAGATATCGGCAGTAGCACAGATACGCAGTATTTT. Full variable domain (remainder filled in from reference TRBV15 and TRBJ2-3): DAMVIQNPRYQVTQFGKPVTLSCSQTLNHNVMYWYQQKSSQAPKLLFHYYDKDFNNEADTPDNFQSRRPNTSFCFLDIRSPGLGDTAMYLCATSRDIGSSTDTQYFGPGTRLTVL.

This clonotype was found once. This chain uses TRBV29-1 with TRBJ2-1; TRBD2 matches 10 bases. V lost 4 bases, J lost 0 bases, and 6 bases stayed unmatched. The CDR3 has 16 residues. Looked up from germline, CDR1 is SQVTM and CDR2 is ANQGSEA. The CDR3 region has the DNA TGCAGCGTTGTAACTAGCGGGGCCAGCTCCTACAATGAGCAGTTCTTC. This gives the protein CSVVTSGASSYNEQFF.

The chain uses TRBV20-1 and TRBJ1-6; unclear D gene. Trimming stripped 1 base from V and 9 bases from J, with 19 bases between. The CDR3 consists of 16 residues. Germline CDR1 DFQATT, CDR2 SNEGSKA (reference sequence). CDR3 amino acids: CSARVPRALEGSPLHF. The DNA of the CDR3 is TGCAGTGCTAGAGTACCGAGGGCCTTAGAGGGTTCACCCCTCCACTTT.